Listed here are 26 T cell receptor beta chains from one sample, sequenced in a study of blood T cell repertoires in COVID-19. Clones were sequenced by immunoSEQ multiplex PCR, and TCRdb holds only the in-frame ones, with some missing. Among under 150,000 clones, around 81% were seen once, and the ten largest hold less than 7%. Material: PBMCs or T cells enriched from blood (not recorded which). The receptors originated from a woman aged 40 to 49 who had recovered from COVID-19.

This chain joins TRBV28 and TRBJ2-2; tentatively, D is TRBD2 (7 bases). Trimming removed 7 bases from V and 2 bases from J, with 17 bases in between. The CDR3 consists of 16 residues. CDR1 and CDR2 from the germline V gene are MDHEN and SYDVKM. CDR3 region: CASTLEGGVNTGELFF. CDR3 sequence (DNA): TGTGCCAGCACCCTTGAGGGGGGGGTAAACACCGGGGAGCTGTTTTTT.

This chain links TRBV27 with TRBJ2-7; maybe TRBD1 (6 bases). V was cut by 3 bases and J by 0 bases, with 24 bases left in between. Germline V CDR1 and CDR2: MNHEY, SMNVEV (reference sequence). The CDR3 is 19 residues long. Here the CDR3 reads CASSLVGFQGPKYSYEQYF. The CDR3 DNA reads as TGTGCCAGCAGTTTGGTCGGCTTCCAGGGGCCGAAATACTCCTACGAGCAGTACTTC.

The chain is built from TRBV19 and TRBJ2-3, with D unresolved. V lost 8 bases and J lost 2, with 8 bases in between. The germline V gene has CDR1 LNHDA and CDR2 SQIVND (reference sequence). The CDR3 extends over 12 amino acids. The CDR3 is CASSRNTDTQYF. The CDR3 DNA reads as TGTGCCAGTTCTCGTAACACAGATACGCAGTATTTT.

The chain uses TRBV11-2 and TRBJ2-2, with TRBD1 matching 7 bases. Germline trimming cut 2 bases from V and 1 base from J; bases unmatched to any gene: 1. From germline, CDR1 is SGHAT and CDR2 FQNNGV. The CDR3 has 15 amino acids. The CDR3 DNA follows: TGTGCCAGCAGCTTACGACAGGGGAACACCGGGGAGCTGTTTTTT. It is translated as CASSLRQGNTGELFF.

This chain connects TRBV7-3 to TRBJ1-1; D possibly corresponds to TRBD1 (5 bases). The V end lost 5 bases, the J end lost 5 bases, and 12 bases lay between the germline ends. The CDR3 has 13 residues. The V gene's germline CDR1 is SGHTA and CDR2 FQGTGA. CDR3 coding DNA: TGTGCCAGCAGCCTCAGCGGGGGAACTGAAGCTTTCTTT. It encodes CASSLSGGTEAFF.

This clone has just a few counts. CDR3 region: CASSVGGASVKSSYNEQFF. CDR3 DNA: TGTGCCAGCAGCGTAGGAGGAGCTAGCGTGAAAAGCTCCTACAATGAGCAGTTCTTC. The chain uses TRBV9 and TRBJ2-1; D might be TRBD2 (6 bases). In germline, CDR1 is SGDLS, CDR2 YYNGEE. The length of the CDR3 is 19 residues. V dropped 0 bases and J dropped 0 bases, with 19 bases sitting between them. Supplemented by reference TRBV9 and TRBJ2-1, the full variable domain reads DSGVTQTPKHLITATGQRVTLRCSPRSGDLSVYWYQQSLDQGLQFLIQYYNGEERAKGNILERFSAQQFPDLHSELNLSSLELGDSALYFCASSVGGASVKSSYNEQFFGPGTRLTVL.

This chain links TRBV2 with TRBJ2-5; possibly TRBD1 for D (6 bases). With 6 bases removed from V and 4 bases from J, the gap between germline ends came to 15 bases. Germline CDR1 and CDR2: SNHLY and FYNNEI. This CDR3 is built from 14 residues. The CDR3 DNA reads as TGTGCCAGCAGCCTAACAGGGCTCAGAGAGACCCAGTACTTC. Amino acid sequence: CASSLTGLRETQYF.

The chain employs TRBV2 and TRBJ1-6; 7 bases map to TRBD1. The V gene end was trimmed by 5 bases and the J gene end by 8 bases; junction bases not matched to a gene: 6. This CDR3 contains 14 residues. Per the germline V gene, CDR1 is SNHLY and CDR2 is FYNNEI. The CDR3 sequence: CASSPGQRDSPLHF. CDR3 nucleotides: TGTGCCAGCAGTCCGGGACAGCGGGATTCACCCCTCCACTTT.

The gene calls are TRBV5-4 and TRBJ2-1, with TRBD2 as a possible D gene (6 bases). CDR1 and CDR2 (germline): SGHNT, YYREEE (reference sequence). Trimming cost V 0 bases and J 4 bases, with 14 bases left between them. The CDR3 is made up of 16 amino acids. DNA of the CDR3: TGTGCCAGCAGCTTGGCTGGGACTGGGGATTACAATGAGCAGTTCTTC. Protein sequence: CASSLAGTGDYNEQFF.

The genes are TRBV29-1 and TRBJ2-7; 12 bases fit TRBD1. The trim removed 0 bases at V and 2 bases at J, leaving 2 bases unmatched. In germline, CDR1 is SQVTM, CDR2 ANQGSEA. This CDR3 comprises 15 residues. For the CDR3, the DNA is TGCAGCGTTGAAGACGGGACAGGGGGCCCCTACGAGCAGTACTTC. Translation: CSVEDGTGGPYEQYF.

This clone was observed a single time. V is TRBV27 and J is TRBJ2-1, with 13 bases identical to TRBD2. CDR1 and CDR2 from the germline V gene are MNHEY and SMNVEV (reference sequence). V was clipped by 5 bases and J by 8 bases; unmatched bases: 12. This CDR3 has 17 amino acids. In nucleotides, the CDR3 is TGTGCCAGCAGTGCCCTGGGACTAGCGGGAATGGAGGATGAGCAGTTCTTC. Residues: CASSALGLAGMEDEQFF.

V gene TRBV5-6 combines with J gene TRBJ2-1, with D possibly being TRBD1 (5 bases). CDR1 is SGHDT and CDR2 is YYEEEE in the germline V gene. This CDR3 region has 15 residues. V dropped 0 bases and J dropped 7 bases, with 14 bases sitting between them. This chain's CDR3 is CASSLVAGKGNEQFF. The CDR3 bases are TGTGCCAGCAGCTTGGTGGCAGGGAAAGGGAATGAGCAGTTCTTC.

The chain combines TRBV19 with TRBJ1-6; TRBD1 matches at 9 bases. Germline V gene data show CDR1 as LNHDA and CDR2 as SQIVND (reference sequence). V gave up 5 bases and J gave up 7 bases; unmatched junction bases: 3. CDR3 length: 14 amino acids. CDR3 DNA sequence: TGTGCCAGTAGTGTGGGGACAGGGAATTCACCCCTCCACTTT. Amino acid sequence: CASSVGTGNSPLHF.

V gene TRBV18 combines with J gene TRBJ1-5, with TRBD1 matching over 7 bases. The CDR3 contains 14 residues. Germline assignment: CDR1 KGHSH and CDR2 LQKENI. V gave up 2 bases and J gave up 3 bases; unmatched junction bases: 1. CDR3 protein: CASSPGQDNQPQHF. CDR3 sequence (DNA): TGTGCCAGCTCACCAGGACAGGACAATCAGCCCCAGCATTTT.

The gene calls are TRBV7-8 and TRBJ1-4, with 12 bases that match TRBD1. The CDR3 extends over 16 amino acids. Losses at the gene ends were 5 bases for V and 6 bases for J; bases not matched to a gene: 7. Germline V gene data show CDR1 as SGHVS and CDR2 as FQNEAQ. The CDR3 here is CASSGDRGRVYEKLFF. The DNA for the CDR3 is TGTGCCAGCAGCGGGGACAGGGGGCGGGTATATGAAAAACTGTTTTTT. Using reference TRBV7-8 and TRBJ1-4 for the parts outside the CDR3, the full variable domain is GAGVSQSPRYKVAKRGQDVALRCDPISGHVSLFWYQQALGQGPEFLTYFQNEAQLDKSGLPSDRFFAERPEGSVSTLKIQRTQQEDSAVYLCASSGDRGRVYEKLFFGSGTQLSVL.

In DNA, the CDR3 is TGTGCCAGCAGCCCTGGGGTAGTGGGACAGGGAGGCTACACCTTC. Protein sequence: CASSPGVVGQGGYTF. This chain joins TRBV5-4 and TRBJ1-2; 9 positions match TRBD1. This CDR3 is 15 amino acids long. The V and J ends lost 4 bases and 8 bases, in that order; junction bases with no gene match: 12. The germline V gene encodes CDR1 SGHNT and CDR2 YYREEE (reference sequence).

The chain carries TRBV19 and TRBJ2-7; D is unresolved. Germline values: CDR1 LNHDA, CDR2 SQIVND (reference sequence). V shed 5 bases and J shed 3 bases, with 5 bases lying between them. The CDR3 spans 11 residues. The CDR3 loop is CASSAYYEQYF. The CDR3 nucleotides read TGTGCCAGTAGTGCCTACTACGAGCAGTACTTC. The variable domain in full, completed from reference TRBV19 and TRBJ2-7, reads DGGITQSPKYLFRKEGQNVTLSCEQNLNHDAMYWYRQDPGQGLRLIYYSQIVNDFQKGDIAEGYSVSREKKESFPLTVTSAQKNPTAFYLCASSAYYEQYFGPGTRLTVT.

This chain links TRBV19 with TRBJ2-3; D call uncertain. Trimming stripped 4 bases from V and 4 bases from J, with 6 bases between. Germline-derived CDR1 and CDR2 are LNHDA and SQIVND (reference sequence). The CDR3 contains 12 residues. CDR3 sequence reads: CASSKRADTQYF. For the CDR3, the DNA is TGTGCCAGTAGTAAGAGAGCAGATACGCAGTATTTT.

This clone was observed a single time. The CDR3 region is CASRPGGANGYTF. DNA of the CDR3: TGTGCCAGCAGGCCTGGGGGGGCGAATGGCTACACCTTC. The V and J genes are TRBV6-5 and TRBJ1-2; TRBD1 might be the D (6 bases). V lost 6 bases, J lost 6 bases, and 14 bases lay in between. This CDR3 has 13 amino acids. Per germline, CDR1 MNHEY and CDR2 SVGAGI.

This clone has more than one count but fewer than ten. The chain uses TRBV5-4 and TRBJ2-1; 13 bases are a match to TRBD2. The CDR3 is 17 amino acids. Trimming removed 3 bases from V and 9 bases from J; junction bases left unmatched: 12. The germline CDR1 and CDR2 sequences are SGHNT and YYREEE (reference sequence). In nucleotides, the CDR3 is TGTGCCAGCAGCTCTCGACTAGCGGGGGGCCGAGGTGGTGAGCAGTTCTTC. It translates to CASSSRLAGGRGGEQFF.

The gene calls are TRBV11-2 and TRBJ2-7, with 8 bases fitting TRBD1. Per germline, CDR1 SGHAT and CDR2 FQNNGV. Trimming removed 5 bases from V and 7 bases from J; junction bases left unmatched: 19. The CDR3 length is 17 residues. CDR3 sequence (DNA): TGTGCCAGCAGCCCCCTTTCCGGGACAGGCGGATACGGAGAGCAGTACTTC. Translation gives CASSPLSGTGGYGEQYF.

The chain couples TRBV4-1 to TRBJ1-4; 9 bases line up with TRBD1. Trimming at V came to 0 bases and at J to 6 bases, leaving 8 bases not matched to a gene. CDR1 and CDR2 from the germline V gene are MGHRA and YSYEKL. This CDR3 spans 17 amino acids. In DNA form, the CDR3 reads TGCGCCAGCAGCCAAGAGGCGCTAAGACAGGGGGATGAAAAACTGTTTTTT. As protein: CASSQEALRQGDEKLFF.

This chain joins TRBV28 and TRBJ2-1, with 8 bases lining up with TRBD2. CDR1 MDHEN and CDR2 SYDVKM come from the germline V gene. Trimming cost V 1 base and J 3 bases; bases outside gene matches: 5. This CDR3 contains 16 residues. CDR3 nucleotide sequence: TGTGCCAGCAGTTTATCTAGCGGGTCTAACTACAATGAGCAGTTCTTC. Translating it yields CASSLSSGSNYNEQFF. The full variable domain, its missing parts supplied by reference TRBV28 and TRBJ2-1, is DVKVTQSSRYLVKRTGEKVFLECVQDMDHENMFWYRQDPGLGLRLIYFSYDVKMKEKGDIPEGYSVSREKKERFSLILESASTNQTSMYLCASSLSSGSNYNEQFFGPGTRLTVL.

J is TRBJ1-2 and V is TRBV9, with 10 bases identical to TRBD1. The CDR3 extends over 17 amino acids. The germline CDR1 and CDR2 sequences are SGDLS and YYNGEE. V trimming: 4 bases; J trimming: 4 bases; junction bases outside the gene matches: 13. DNA of the CDR3: TGTGCCAGCAGCTCCTGGGTGACAGGGGGCGCGAGCTATGGCTACACCTTC. Translated, it gives CASSSWVTGGASYGYTF.

This clone has just a few counts. The rearrangement uses TRBV4-1 and TRBJ1-2, with TRBD1 identical over 7 bases. V was clipped by 2 bases and J by 7 bases; unmatched bases: 4. This CDR3 is built from 13 residues. CDR1 and CDR2 (germline): MGHRA, YSYEKL. CDR3 sequence reads: CASSQPGGSGYTF. The CDR3 region has the DNA TGCGCCAGCAGCCAACCAGGGGGGAGTGGCTACACCTTC.

The chain combines TRBV6-5 with TRBJ2-3, with D perhaps TRBD1 (5 bases). Germline V gene lookup returns CDR1 MNHEY and CDR2 SVGAGI. This CDR3 spans 13 amino acids. Trimming stripped 8 bases from V and 2 bases from J, with 11 bases between. The CDR3, as DNA: TGTGCCAGCGGGATGACAGTCACAGATACGCAGTATTTT. Translation gives CASGMTVTDTQYF.